These 31 T cell receptor beta chains were all obtained from the same sample, sequenced in a study of blood T cell repertoires in COVID-19. Here immunoSEQ multiplex PCR was the method, and the copy in TCRdb shows in-frame clones only, minus some. The sample has more than 250,000 clones, 92% seen once. Sequencing used PBMCs or T cells enriched from blood (not recorded which). The receptors derive from a woman in her 30s who had recovered from COVID-19.

V and J are TRBV20-1 and TRBJ1-5; D remains unclear. CDR3 length: 13 residues. The V and J ends lost 3 bases and 2 bases respectively, with 8 bases between them. CDR1 DFQATT and CDR2 SNEGSKA come from the germline V gene (reference sequence). The CDR3: CSASMAGNQPQHF. In DNA, the CDR3 is TGCAGTGCTAGTATGGCAGGCAATCAGCCCCAGCATTTT.

The rearrangement uses TRBV9 and TRBJ1-5; 8 bases match TRBD1. Germline V gene sequence: CDR1 SGDLS, CDR2 YYNGEE. CDR3 length: 17 amino acids. Germline trimming cut 4 bases from V and 4 bases from J; bases unmatched to any gene: 13. CDR3 protein: CASSSGEWDRNNQPQHF. For the CDR3, the DNA is TGTGCCAGCAGCTCGGGGGAGTGGGACAGGAATAATCAGCCCCAGCATTTT.

V usage is TRBV5-1 and J usage is TRBJ1-2, with 8 positions matching TRBD1. The length of the CDR3 is 14 residues. J lost 6 bases, V lost 0 bases, and 4 bases had no gene match. The germline CDR1 and CDR2 sequences are SGHRS and YFSETQ. CDR3 coding DNA: TGCGCCAGCAGCTTGGCCGGACAGGGTGATGGCTACACCTTC. Protein product: CASSLAGQGDGYTF.

This clone showed up just once. In DNA, the CDR3 is TGTGCCAGCAGCACCCAGGGGCCGAACACTGAAGCTTTCTTT. It encodes CASSTQGPNTEAFF. V usage is TRBV7-2 and J usage is TRBJ1-1, with D possibly matching TRBD1 (6 bases). Germline V gene lookup returns CDR1 SGHTA and CDR2 FQGNSA. The ends were cut back, 5 bases at V and 1 base at J, with 11 bases in the middle. This CDR3 has 14 amino acids.

The rearrangement uses TRBV30 and TRBJ1-6; tentative D call: TRBD1 (5 bases). This CDR3 has 13 amino acids. The germline CDR1 and CDR2 sequences are GTSNPN and SVGIG (reference sequence). The ends were cut back, 2 bases at V and 9 bases at J, with 11 bases in the middle. CDR3 residues: CAWSLQGSSPLHF. The CDR3 DNA sequence: TGTGCCTGGAGTCTGCAGGGAAGTTCACCCCTCCACTTT.

The chain uses TRBV9 and TRBJ2-7, with 10 bases matching TRBD2. The V gene's germline CDR1 is SGDLS and CDR2 YYNGEE. This CDR3 spans 15 amino acids. J gave up 2 bases and V 2 bases, and 4 bases lay outside the gene matches. The chain's CDR3 is CASSVTSGSTYEQYF. In nucleotides, the CDR3 is TGTGCCAGCAGCGTGACTAGCGGGTCAACCTACGAGCAGTACTTC.

The chain combines TRBV11-3 with TRBJ2-1; the match to TRBD1 covers 11 bases. The V gene end was trimmed by 5 bases and the J gene end by 8 bases; junction bases not matched to a gene: 5. The CDR3 is 14 residues long. Per germline, CDR1 SGHNT and CDR2 YENEEA. The CDR3 DNA follows: TGTGCCAGCAGCAAAGGACAGGGGGCATATGAGCAGTTCTTC. Translating gives CASSKGQGAYEQFF.

The genes are TRBV5-6 and TRBJ1-2, with 8 bases fitting TRBD1. V was pared by 6 bases and J by 3 bases, with 7 bases of the junction left unmatched. Germline loops: CDR1 SGHDT, CDR2 YYEEEE. CDR3 length equals 14 residues. The DNA for the CDR3 is TGTGCCAGCAACAAAGTGGGACAGGACTATGGCTACACCTTC. Amino acids: CASNKVGQDYGYTF.

V usage is TRBV6-2 or TRBV6-3 and J usage is TRBJ1-2, with unresolved D. The V gene lost 6 bases and the J gene lost 4 bases, with 30 bases spanning the gap. This CDR3 has 19 residues. Germline values: CDR1 MNHEY, CDR2 SVGEGT. The CDR3 sequence: CASSPTRPVKFTGSYGYTF. CDR3 nucleotide sequence: TGTGCCAGCAGCCCTACTCGACCCGTCAAGTTCACCGGGAGCTATGGCTACACCTTC.

V usage is TRBV30 and J usage is TRBJ1-1, with D possibly being TRBD1 (5 bases). The CDR3 is made up of 11 amino acids. Germline V CDR1 and CDR2: GTSNPN, SVGIG (reference sequence). With 0 bases removed from V and 8 bases from J, the gap between germline ends came to 7 bases. CDR3 loop: CAWSVGGEAFF. CDR3 nucleotides: TGTGCCTGGAGTGTTGGGGGGGAAGCTTTCTTT.

The chain joins TRBV28 to TRBJ2-1; 7 bases are a match to TRBD2. Germline lookup yields CDR1 MDHEN and CDR2 SYDVKM. The V segment lost 6 bases and the J segment 4 bases; nucleotides outside the gene matches: 12. The CDR3 extends over 16 amino acids. CDR3 sequence: CASSPANLAEYNEQFF. Here the CDR3 DNA reads TGTGCCAGCAGCCCGGCGAACCTAGCGGAGTACAATGAGCAGTTCTTC.

This sequence joins TRBV18 and TRBJ2-3, with D uncertain. The CDR3 has 14 residues. CDR1 KGHSH and CDR2 LQKENI come from the germline V gene. V lost 5 bases, J lost 0 bases, and 9 bases lay in between. The CDR3 region has the DNA TGTGCCAGCTCATCCGACACAAGCACAGATACGCAGTATTTT. It specifies CASSSDTSTDTQYF.

The chain recombines TRBV15 with TRBJ2-1; 7 positions agree with TRBD2. Germline V lookup: CDR1 LNHNV, CDR2 YYDKDF (reference sequence). V shed 1 base, J shed 4 bases, and the junction held 7 bases outside the gene matches. The CDR3 is made up of 16 amino acids. CDR3 in amino acids: CATSRALSGDYNEQFF. The CDR3 coding sequence is TGTGCCACCAGCAGAGCCCTCAGCGGGGATTACAATGAGCAGTTCTTC.

The chain carries TRBV30 and TRBJ2-1, with 12 bases lining up with TRBD1. The CDR3 is 14 amino acids. In germline, CDR1 is GTSNPN, CDR2 SVGIG (reference sequence). Trimming removed 3 bases from V and 9 bases from J; junction bases left unmatched: 6. Written as DNA, the CDR3 is TGTGCCTGGAGCGGGACAGGGGGCAGCGGTGAGCAGTTCTTC. Translating gives CAWSGTGGSGEQFF.

J is TRBJ2-7 and V is TRBV19; 8 bases match TRBD1. The CDR3 length is 18 residues. The V and J ends lost 3 bases and 0 bases, in that order; junction bases with no gene match: 13. Germline V gene data show CDR1 as LNHDA and CDR2 as SQIVND (reference sequence). This CDR3 is CASSIRDRLQWGSYEQYF. In DNA, the CDR3 is TGTGCCAGTAGTATCCGGGACAGGCTGCAGTGGGGCTCCTACGAGCAGTACTTC.

This sequence joins TRBV19 and TRBJ2-7, with a weak D call TRBD2 (6 bases). Germline V lookup: CDR1 LNHDA, CDR2 SQIVND (reference sequence). This CDR3 spans 15 amino acids. The V end lost 3 bases, the J end lost 4 bases, and 16 bases lay between the germline ends. In DNA form, the CDR3 reads TGTGCCAGTAGTATTGCTGATAGCGGAATATACGAGCAGTACTTC. Protein sequence: CASSIADSGIYEQYF.

The V and J genes are TRBV19 and TRBJ1-4; D is unresolved. Germline-derived CDR1 and CDR2 are LNHDA and SQIVND (reference sequence). The ends were cut back, 2 bases at V and 0 bases at J, with 4 bases in the middle. The CDR3 is made up of 14 amino acids. The CDR3 protein is CASSIQATNEKLFF. The CDR3 DNA is TGTGCCAGTAGTATACAGGCAACTAATGAAAAACTGTTTTTT.

Comments on this clone: The same CDR3 is also encoded by other DNA sequences in this sample. This chain joins TRBV27 and TRBJ2-7; 9 positions agree with TRBD2. CDR3 length: 15 residues. The V segment lost 2 bases and the J segment 3 bases; nucleotides outside the gene matches: 5. Germline V lookup: CDR1 MNHEY, CDR2 SMNVEV (reference sequence). This CDR3 reads CASSLVLAGLYEQYF. The DNA of the CDR3 is TGTGCCAGCAGTTTAGTCCTAGCGGGGCTCTACGAGCAGTACTTC.

V is TRBV11-3 and J is TRBJ2-1; perhaps TRBD1 as D (5 bases). Germline V gives CDR1 SGHNT, CDR2 YENEEA. Between the trimmed V and J ends, which lost 5 bases and 4 bases, there was a span of 18 bases. The CDR3 is 16 residues long. CDR3 residues: CASSPRSGQGYNEQFF. CDR3 bases: TGTGCCAGCAGCCCCCGGTCGGGTCAGGGTTACAATGAGCAGTTCTTC.

This sequence joins TRBV18 and TRBJ2-1, with D perhaps TRBD2 (6 bases). This CDR3 has 16 residues. With 4 bases removed from V and 8 bases from J, the gap between germline ends came to 21 bases. Germline CDR1 reads KGHSH; CDR2 reads LQKENI. The CDR3 is CASSQSGGILGDEQFF. CDR3 DNA: TGTGCCAGCTCACAATCCGGGGGAATTCTGGGCGATGAGCAGTTCTTC.

The chain has TRBV6-5 and TRBJ2-1, with 9 bases identical to TRBD2. Germline CDR1 is MNHEY and CDR2 is SVGAGI. This CDR3 is 15 amino acids long. Germline trimming cut 7 bases from V and 7 bases from J; bases unmatched to any gene: 11. CDR3 nucleotides: TGTGCCAGCACTCGTTTAGCGGGAGCTCGGAATGAGCAGTTCTTC. Amino acids: CASTRLAGARNEQFF.

The chain combines TRBV9 with TRBJ1-6; no clear D. The CDR3 is made up of 17 amino acids. CDR1 and CDR2 from the germline V gene are SGDLS and YYNGEE. V gave up 0 bases and J gave up 3 bases, with 13 bases separating them. The CDR3 protein is CASSVDSPVCYNSPLHF. CDR3 nucleotide sequence: TGTGCCAGCAGCGTAGACAGCCCCGTATGCTATAATTCACCCCTCCACTTT.

The chain couples TRBV5-1 to TRBJ2-2; unclear D gene. The CDR3 consists of 11 residues. Germline CDR1 reads SGHRS; CDR2 reads YFSETQ. Trimming took off 2 bases at V and 7 bases at J, with 3 bases between the two ends. The CDR3 sequence: CASSFLGELFF. CDR3 coding DNA: TGCGCCAGCAGCTTCCTCGGGGAGCTGTTTTTT.

Turning to this clone: Different DNA sequences within this sample yield the same CDR3. This chain joins TRBV19 and TRBJ2-3; 9 positions agree with TRBD2. Germline CDR1 and CDR2: LNHDA and SQIVND (reference sequence). There are 14 residues in the CDR3. V trimming: 5 bases; J trimming: 4 bases; junction bases outside the gene matches: 4. CDR3 in amino acids: CASSLAGGPDTQYF. In DNA, the CDR3 is TGTGCCAGTAGTTTGGCGGGGGGGCCAGATACGCAGTATTTT.

The V and J genes are TRBV7-2 and TRBJ2-7, with D unresolved. This CDR3 has 13 amino acids. The V end lost 2 bases, the J end lost 1 base, and 6 bases lay between the germline ends. The germline V gene has CDR1 SGHTA and CDR2 FQGNSA. CDR3 residues: CASSLQASYEQYF. The CDR3 DNA is TGTGCCAGCAGCTTACAGGCTTCCTACGAGCAGTACTTC.

The chain is built from TRBV27 and TRBJ1-2, with a weak D call TRBD1 (5 bases). Trimming stripped 8 bases from V and 8 bases from J, with 18 bases between. CDR1 and CDR2 (germline): MNHEY, SMNVEV (reference sequence). The CDR3 contains 13 residues. The CDR3 DNA reads TGTGCCAGCCGCCCCAGCCGGCAGGGAGGCTACACCTTC. Encoded protein: CASRPSRQGGYTF.

V gene TRBV27 combines with J gene TRBJ1-2; 12 bases align to TRBD1. The CDR3 contains 15 residues. Germline CDR1 MNHEY, CDR2 SMNVEV (reference sequence). Trimming at V came to 0 bases and at J to 7 bases, leaving 3 bases not matched to a gene. CDR3 bases: TGTGCCAGCAGTTTATCGGGGACAGGGGGCCGTGGCTACACCTTC. Protein: CASSLSGTGGRGYTF.

This chain uses TRBV3-1 (or the pseudogene TRBV3-2) with TRBJ2-3; no reliable D call. The germline V and J ends were trimmed by 1 base and 11 bases, with 10 bases remaining between them. CDR1 is LGHDT and CDR2 is YNNKEL in the germline V gene (reference sequence). This CDR3 has 12 residues. This CDR3 reads CASSQAASEQYF. The CDR3 coding sequence is TGTGCCAGCAGCCAAGCTGCCAGCGAGCAGTATTTT.

The rearrangement joins TRBV6-2 or TRBV6-3 to TRBJ2-1; D is unclear. V lost 5 bases to trimming and J lost 4 bases, with 9 bases between them. Germline V gives CDR1 MNHEY, CDR2 SVGEGT. There are 13 residues in the CDR3. CDR3 DNA sequence: TGTGCCAGCAGTCCCGAGCGTTACAATGAGCAGTTCTTC. Protein sequence: CASSPERYNEQFF.

The V gene is TRBV7-8, the J gene TRBJ1-1, with D possibly matching TRBD1 (6 bases). Germline lookup yields CDR1 SGHVS and CDR2 FQNEAQ. V lost 1 base to trimming and J lost 0 bases, with 9 bases between them. The CDR3 is made up of 15 amino acids. The CDR3 region has the DNA TGTGCCAGCAGCTTAGAGGGGGGGGTGAACACTGAAGCTTTCTTT. Its protein is CASSLEGGVNTEAFF.

The chain combines TRBV7-2 with TRBJ1-1; D possibly corresponds to TRBD1 (6 bases). This CDR3 region has 14 residues. Looked up from germline, CDR1 is SGHTA and CDR2 is FQGNSA. The V gene lost 5 bases and the J gene lost 8 bases, with 18 bases spanning the gap. CDR3: CASSPRAGAPEAFF. The CDR3 DNA is TGTGCCAGCAGCCCCAGAGCGGGGGCCCCGGAAGCTTTCTTT.